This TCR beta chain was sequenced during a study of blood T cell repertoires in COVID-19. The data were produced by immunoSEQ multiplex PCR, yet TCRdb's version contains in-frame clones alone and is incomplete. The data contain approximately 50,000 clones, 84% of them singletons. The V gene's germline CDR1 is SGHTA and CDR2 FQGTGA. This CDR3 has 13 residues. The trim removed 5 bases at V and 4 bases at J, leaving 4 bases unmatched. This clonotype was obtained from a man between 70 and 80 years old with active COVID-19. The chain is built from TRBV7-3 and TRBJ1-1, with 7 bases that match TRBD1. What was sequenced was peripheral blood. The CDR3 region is CASSASGGTEAFF. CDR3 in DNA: TGTGCCAGCAGCGCGTCAGGGGGCACTGAAGCTTTCTTT.